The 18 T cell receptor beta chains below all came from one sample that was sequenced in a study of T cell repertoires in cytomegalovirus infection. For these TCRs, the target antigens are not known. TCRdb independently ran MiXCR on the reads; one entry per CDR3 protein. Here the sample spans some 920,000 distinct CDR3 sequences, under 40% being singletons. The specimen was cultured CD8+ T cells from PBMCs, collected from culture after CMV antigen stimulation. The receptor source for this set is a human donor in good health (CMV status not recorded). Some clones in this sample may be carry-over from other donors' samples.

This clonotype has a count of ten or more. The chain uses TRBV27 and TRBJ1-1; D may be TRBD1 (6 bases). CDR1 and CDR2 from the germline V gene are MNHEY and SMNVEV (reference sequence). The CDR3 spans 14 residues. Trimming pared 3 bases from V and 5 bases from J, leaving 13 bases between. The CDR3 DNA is TGTGCCAGCAGTTTTGGGGGCCTGGGGACTGAAGCTTTCTTT. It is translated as CASSFGGLGTEAFF.

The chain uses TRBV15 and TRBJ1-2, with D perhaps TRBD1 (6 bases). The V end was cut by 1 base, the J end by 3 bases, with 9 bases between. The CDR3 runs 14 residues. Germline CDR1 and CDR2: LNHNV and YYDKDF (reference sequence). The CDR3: CATSRVGGDYGYTF. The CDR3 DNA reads TGTGCCACCAGCAGAGTGGGGGGCGACTATGGCTACACCTTC. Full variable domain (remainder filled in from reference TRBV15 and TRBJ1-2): DAMVIQNPRYQVTQFGKPVTLSCSQTLNHNVMYWYQQKSSQAPKLLFHYYDKDFNNEADTPDNFQSRRPNTSFCFLDIRSPGLGDTAMYLCATSRVGGDYGYTFGSGTRLTVV.

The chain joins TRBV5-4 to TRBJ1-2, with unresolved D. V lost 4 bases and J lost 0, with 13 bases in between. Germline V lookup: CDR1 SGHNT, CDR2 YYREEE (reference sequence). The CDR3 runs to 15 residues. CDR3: CASSQSPSPNYGYTF. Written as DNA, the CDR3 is TGTGCCAGCAGCCAAAGCCCATCCCCTAACTATGGCTACACCTTC. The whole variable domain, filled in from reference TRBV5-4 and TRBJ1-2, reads ETGVTQSPTHLIKTRGQQVTLRCSSQSGHNTVSWYQQALGQGPQFIFQYYREEENGRGNFPPRFSGLQFPNYSSELNVNALELDDSALYLCASSQSPSPNYGYTFGSGTRLTVV.

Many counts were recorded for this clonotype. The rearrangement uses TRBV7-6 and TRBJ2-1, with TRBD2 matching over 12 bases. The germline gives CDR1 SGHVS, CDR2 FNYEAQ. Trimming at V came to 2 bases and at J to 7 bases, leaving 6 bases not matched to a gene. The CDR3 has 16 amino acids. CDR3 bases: TGTGCCAGCAGCTTAAGGCTAGCGGGGGGGTTGAATGAGCAGTTCTTC. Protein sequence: CASSLRLAGGLNEQFF.

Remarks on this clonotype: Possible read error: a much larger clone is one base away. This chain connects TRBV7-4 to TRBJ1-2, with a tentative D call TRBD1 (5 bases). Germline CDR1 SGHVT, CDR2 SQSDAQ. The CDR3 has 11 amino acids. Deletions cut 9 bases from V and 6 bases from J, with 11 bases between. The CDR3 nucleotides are TGTGCCAGGCAGTGGGGCCATGGCTACACCTTC. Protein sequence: CARQWGHGYTF.

For the CDR3, the DNA is TGCAGCGTTGAATGGCCAGGGACGGGGGACTACGAGCAGTACTTC. Amino acids: CSVEWPGTGDYEQYF. The chain employs TRBV29-1 and TRBJ2-7; maybe TRBD2 (6 bases). V dropped 2 bases and J dropped 3 bases, with 17 bases sitting between them. The CDR3 extends over 15 amino acids. Germline CDR1 SQVTM, CDR2 ANQGSEA.

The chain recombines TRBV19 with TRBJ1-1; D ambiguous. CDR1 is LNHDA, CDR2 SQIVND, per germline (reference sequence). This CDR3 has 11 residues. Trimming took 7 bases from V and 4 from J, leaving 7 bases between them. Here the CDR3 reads CASKVSTEAFF. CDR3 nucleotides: TGTGCCAGTAAGGTGAGCACTGAAGCTTTCTTT.

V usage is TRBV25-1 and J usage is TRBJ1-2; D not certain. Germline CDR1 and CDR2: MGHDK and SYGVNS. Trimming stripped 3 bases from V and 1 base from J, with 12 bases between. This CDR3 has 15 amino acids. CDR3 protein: CASSDLGGNNYGYTF. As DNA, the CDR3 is TGTGCCAGCAGTGATCTAGGAGGGAATAACTATGGCTACACCTTC.

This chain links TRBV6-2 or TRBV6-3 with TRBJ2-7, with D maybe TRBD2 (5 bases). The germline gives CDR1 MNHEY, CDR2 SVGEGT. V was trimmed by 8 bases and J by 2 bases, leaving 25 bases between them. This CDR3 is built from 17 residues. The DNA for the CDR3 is TGTGCCAGCCCTTCCCCCGGTCGGGAAGGAGAGACCTACGAGCAGTACGTC. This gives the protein CASPSPGREGETYEQYV.

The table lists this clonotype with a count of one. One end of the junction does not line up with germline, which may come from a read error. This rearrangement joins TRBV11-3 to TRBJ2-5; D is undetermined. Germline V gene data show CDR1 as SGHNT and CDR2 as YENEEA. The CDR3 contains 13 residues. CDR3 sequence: CANSLFTQETQYF. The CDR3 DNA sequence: TGTGCCAACAGCTTATTTACCCAAGAGACCCAGTACTTC.

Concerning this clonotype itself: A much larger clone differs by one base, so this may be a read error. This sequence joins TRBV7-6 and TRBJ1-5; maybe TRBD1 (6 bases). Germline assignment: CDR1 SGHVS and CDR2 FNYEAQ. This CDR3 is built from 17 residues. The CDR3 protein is CASSSQQGSSGDQTQHF. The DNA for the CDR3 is TGTGCCAGCAGCTCTCAACAGGGCAGCAGCGGAGATCAGACCCAGCATTTT.

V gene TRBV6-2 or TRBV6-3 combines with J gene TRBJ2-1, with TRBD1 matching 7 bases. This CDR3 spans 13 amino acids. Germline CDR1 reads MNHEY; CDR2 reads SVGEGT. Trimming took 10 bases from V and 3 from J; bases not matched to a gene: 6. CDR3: CAIGTDNYNEQFF. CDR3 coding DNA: TGTGCCATCGGGACAGACAACTACAATGAGCAGTTCTTC.

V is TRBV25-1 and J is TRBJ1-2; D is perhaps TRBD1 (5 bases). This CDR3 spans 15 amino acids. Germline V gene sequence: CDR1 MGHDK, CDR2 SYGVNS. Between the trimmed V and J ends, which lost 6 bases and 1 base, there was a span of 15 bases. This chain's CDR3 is CASRGGDARNYGYTF. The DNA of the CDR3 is TGTGCCAGCAGGGGGGGTGATGCGCGTAACTATGGCTACACCTTC.

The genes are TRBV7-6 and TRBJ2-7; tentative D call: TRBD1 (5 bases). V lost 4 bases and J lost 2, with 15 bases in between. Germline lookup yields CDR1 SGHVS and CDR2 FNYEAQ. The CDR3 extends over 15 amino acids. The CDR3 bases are TGTGCCAGCAGCTCCCCAGGGCGCGGCCCCTACGAGCAGTACTTC. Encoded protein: CASSSPGRGPYEQYF.

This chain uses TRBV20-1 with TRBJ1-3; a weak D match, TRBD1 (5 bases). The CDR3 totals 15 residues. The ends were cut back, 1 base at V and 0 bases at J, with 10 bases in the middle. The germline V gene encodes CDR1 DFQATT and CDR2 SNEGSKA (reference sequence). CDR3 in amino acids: CSARVKGSSGNTIYF. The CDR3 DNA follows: TGCAGTGCTAGAGTCAAGGGGTCCTCTGGAAACACCATATATTTT.

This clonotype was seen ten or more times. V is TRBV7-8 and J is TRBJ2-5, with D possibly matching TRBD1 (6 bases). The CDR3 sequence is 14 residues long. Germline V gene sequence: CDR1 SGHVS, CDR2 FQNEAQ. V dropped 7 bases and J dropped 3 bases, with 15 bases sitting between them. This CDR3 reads CASIPGTSKETQYF. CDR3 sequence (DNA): TGTGCCAGCATCCCCGGGACATCTAAAGAGACCCAGTACTTC.

CDR3 residues: CASSIRAGYSNQPQHF. The CDR3 coding sequence is TGTGCCAGTAGTATTCGGGCAGGGTATAGCAATCAGCCCCAGCATTTT. The chain links TRBV19 to TRBJ1-5, with D possibly TRBD1 on 5 matching bases. Germline CDR1 and CDR2: LNHDA and SQIVND (reference sequence). This CDR3 comprises 16 residues. The V gene lost 3 bases and the J gene lost 0 bases, with 12 bases spanning the gap.

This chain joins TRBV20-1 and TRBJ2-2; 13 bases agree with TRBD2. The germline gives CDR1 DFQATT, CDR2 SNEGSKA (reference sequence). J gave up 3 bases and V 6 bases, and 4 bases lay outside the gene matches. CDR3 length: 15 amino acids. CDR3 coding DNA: TGCAGTGCCCCGGGACTAGCGGGATACACCGGGGAGCTGTTTTTT. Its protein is CSAPGLAGYTGELFF.